The rows below give T cell receptor beta chains drawn from one sample of a study of blood T cell repertoires in COVID-19. Measured with immunoSEQ multiplex PCR; TCRdb has only the in-frame clones, and not every one. Of approximately 170,000 clones listed, about four fifths were seen once; the top ten hold 13%. Sequenced sample: peripheral blood. The receptors originated from an older man who had recovered from COVID-19. The CDR3 runs from the conserved cysteine through the conserved F or W. Fields, in order: clone size, J gene, D gene, V gene, CDR3 protein, CDR3 DNA. The D gene is left open where the match is weak. Clone size, where shown, is once, few, many, or a class for clones that have expanded.

abundance: -
j_gene: TRBJ2-5
d_gene: -
v_gene: TRBV3-1/TRBV3-2
CDR3aa: CASSARGQETQYF
CDR3nt: TGTGCCAGCAGCGCAAGGGGGCAAGAGACCCAGTACTTC

abundance: -
j_gene: TRBJ2-1
d_gene: -
v_gene: TRBV19
CDR3aa: CASRRGNFNEQFF
CDR3nt: TGTGCCAGTCGTCGCGGGAATTTTAATGAGCAGTTCTTC

abundance: -
j_gene: TRBJ2-7
d_gene: -
v_gene: TRBV18
CDR3aa: CASSPGGGPYEQYF
CDR3nt: TGTGCCAGCTCACCAGGAGGTGGTCCCTACGAGCAGTACTTC

abundance: -
j_gene: TRBJ2-1
d_gene: -
v_gene: TRBV28
CDR3aa: CASSLREQGPGNEQFF
CDR3nt: TGTGCCAGCAGTTTAAGGGAACAGGGACCGGGCAATGAGCAGTTCTTC

abundance: -
j_gene: TRBJ2-7
d_gene: -
v_gene: TRBV7-9
CDR3aa: CASSLGAGISYEQYF
CDR3nt: TGTGCCAGCAGCTTAGGGGCAGGGATCTCCTACGAGCAGTACTTC

abundance: -
j_gene: TRBJ2-1
d_gene: TRBD2
v_gene: TRBV19
CDR3aa: CASSPPSGSYNEQFF
CDR3nt: TGTGCCAGTAGTCCCCCTAGCGGGAGTTACAATGAGCAGTTCTTC

abundance: -
j_gene: TRBJ2-7
d_gene: -
v_gene: TRBV15
CDR3aa: CATSRERLVEQYF
CDR3nt: TGTGCCACCAGCAGAGAACGACTAGTTGAGCAGTACTTC

abundance: once
j_gene: TRBJ2-7
d_gene: TRBD1
v_gene: TRBV10-3
CDR3aa: CASRGDREPYEQYF
CDR3nt: TGTGCCTCCCGTGGGGACAGGGAACCCTACGAGCAGTACTTC

abundance: once
j_gene: TRBJ2-3
d_gene: TRBD2
v_gene: TRBV4-1
CDR3aa: CASSQIAGVTDTQYF
CDR3nt: TGCGCCAGCAGCCAGATAGCGGGAGTCACAGATACGCAGTATTTT

abundance: many
j_gene: TRBJ2-2
d_gene: -
v_gene: TRBV5-8
CDR3aa: CASSLPGFRNTGELFF
CDR3nt: TGTGCCAGCAGCTTGCCTGGTTTTAGGAACACCGGGGAGCTGTTTTTT

abundance: -
j_gene: TRBJ1-3
d_gene: TRBD1
v_gene: TRBV10-3
CDR3aa: CAISRDSSGNTIYF
CDR3nt: TGTGCCATCAGCCGGGACAGCTCTGGAAACACCATATATTTT

abundance: once
j_gene: TRBJ2-6
d_gene: TRBD2
v_gene: TRBV15
CDR3aa: CATSGGGLSGANVLTF
CDR3nt: TGTGCCACCAGCGGGGGGGGACTATCTGGGGCCAACGTCCTGACTTTC

abundance: -
j_gene: TRBJ1-4
d_gene: -
v_gene: TRBV28
CDR3aa: CASENPGFNEKLFF
CDR3nt: TGTGCCAGCGAGAACCCGGGGTTTAATGAAAAACTGTTTTTT

abundance: -
j_gene: TRBJ1-5
d_gene: -
v_gene: TRBV2
CDR3aa: CASNPDRNNQPQHF
CDR3nt: TGTGCCAGCAACCCGGACAGAAACAATCAGCCCCAGCATTTT

abundance: -
j_gene: TRBJ2-5
d_gene: TRBD2
v_gene: TRBV5-4
CDR3aa: CASSLGTSGAQETQYF
CDR3nt: TGTGCCAGCAGCTTGGGGACTAGCGGGGCTCAAGAGACCCAGTACTTC

abundance: -
j_gene: TRBJ2-5
d_gene: -
v_gene: TRBV7-8
CDR3aa: CASSLGSGPGETQYF
CDR3nt: TGTGCCAGCAGCTTAGGATCCGGACCGGGGGAGACCCAGTACTTC

abundance: -
j_gene: TRBJ2-1
d_gene: TRBD2
v_gene: TRBV5-4
CDR3aa: CASSHRGLAGGDEQFF
CDR3nt: TGTGCCAGCAGCCATCGTGGACTAGCGGGAGGAGATGAGCAGTTCTTC

abundance: few
j_gene: TRBJ1-1
d_gene: -
v_gene: TRBV5-1
CDR3aa: CASSREGTEAFF
CDR3nt: TGCGCCAGCAGCCGCGAGGGCACTGAAGCTTTCTTT

abundance: -
j_gene: TRBJ1-4
d_gene: TRBD1
v_gene: TRBV27
CDR3aa: CASSIQGAANEKLFF
CDR3nt: TGTGCCAGCAGTATACAGGGGGCGGCTAATGAAAAACTGTTTTTT

abundance: -
j_gene: TRBJ2-7
d_gene: -
v_gene: TRBV5-1
CDR3aa: CASSIPGQPYEQYF
CDR3nt: TGCGCCAGCAGCATACCGGGACAACCCTACGAGCAGTACTTC

abundance: -
j_gene: TRBJ2-1
d_gene: TRBD2
v_gene: TRBV9
CDR3aa: CASSVVGGTYNEQFF
CDR3nt: TGTGCCAGCAGCGTAGTCGGGGGGACCTACAATGAGCAGTTCTTC

abundance: -
j_gene: TRBJ2-3
d_gene: TRBD1
v_gene: TRBV27
CDR3aa: CASRPQGETDTQYF
CDR3nt: TGTGCCAGCAGACCTCAGGGGGAGACAGATACGCAGTATTTT

abundance: -
j_gene: TRBJ2-7
d_gene: -
v_gene: TRBV19
CDR3aa: CASTPRAGVFNEQYF
CDR3nt: TGTGCCAGTACCCCAAGGGCAGGGGTCTTCAACGAGCAGTACTTC